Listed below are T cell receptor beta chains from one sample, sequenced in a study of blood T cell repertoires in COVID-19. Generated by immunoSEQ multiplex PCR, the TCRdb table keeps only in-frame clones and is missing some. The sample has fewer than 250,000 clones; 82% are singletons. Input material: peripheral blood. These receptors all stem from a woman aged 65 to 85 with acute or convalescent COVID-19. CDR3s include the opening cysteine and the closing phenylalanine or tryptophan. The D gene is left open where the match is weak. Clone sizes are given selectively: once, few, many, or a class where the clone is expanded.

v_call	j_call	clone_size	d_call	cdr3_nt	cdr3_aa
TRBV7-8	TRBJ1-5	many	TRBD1	TGTGCCAGCAGCTTAGGGACAGGGGGCGCCGATCAGCCCCAGCATTTT	CASSLGTGGADQPQHF
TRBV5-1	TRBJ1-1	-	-	TGCGCCAGCAGCTTGGAGGGGGGGCTCGGCACTGAAGCTTTCTTT	CASSLEGGLGTEAFF
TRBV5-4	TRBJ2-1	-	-	TGTGCCAGCAGCTTGGCCGGGAGCCCCTCCTACAATGAGCAGTTCTTC	CASSLAGSPSYNEQFF
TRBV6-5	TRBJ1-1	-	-	TGTGCCAGCAGTAATCCCAATCAGGGGAACACTGAAGCTTTCTTT	CASSNPNQGNTEAFF
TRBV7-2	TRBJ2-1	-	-	TGTGCCAGCAGCTTAGCCAGGGTCGGCAATGAGCAGTTCTTC	CASSLARVGNEQFF
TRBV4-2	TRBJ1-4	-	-	TGTGCCAGCAGCCAAGTAGCATCAACTAATGAAAAACTGTTTTTT	CASSQVASTNEKLFF
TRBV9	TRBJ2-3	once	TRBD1	TGTGCCAGCAGCGTGGGACAGGGAACAGATACGCAGTATTTT	CASSVGQGTDTQYF
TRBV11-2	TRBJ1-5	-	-	TGTGCCAGCAGCTCGGGGATGTCGGGTCAGCCCCAGCATTTT	CASSSGMSGQPQHF
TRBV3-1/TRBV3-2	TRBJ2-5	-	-	TGTGCCAGCAGCTCCACAGGGAATCAAGAGACCCAGTACTTC	CASSSTGNQETQYF
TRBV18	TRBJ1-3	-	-	TGTGCCAGCTCACCACAGCGATCTGGAAACACCATATATTTT	CASSPQRSGNTIYF
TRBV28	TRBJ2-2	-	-	TGTGCCAGCAGTTTAGGGACTCTTCCCGGGGAGCTGTTTTTT	CASSLGTLPGELFF
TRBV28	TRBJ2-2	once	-	TGTGCCAGCAGTTTTGGGGGGGCCGACACCGGGGAGCTGTTTTTT	CASSFGGADTGELFF
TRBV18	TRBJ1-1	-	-	TGTGCCAGCTCACCGCCCGGACAGATGTACAGGGCTGAAGCTTTCTTT	CASSPPGQMYRAEAFF
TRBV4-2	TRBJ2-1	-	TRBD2	TGTGCCAGCAGCCAAGATCGGAGCGGGGGGGGTTATGAGCAGTTCTTC	CASSQDRSGGGYEQFF
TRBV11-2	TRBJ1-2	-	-	TGTGCCAGCAGCTTAGCCGCCGCGGGCTATGGCTACACCTTC	CASSLAAAGYGYTF